The entry below gives a single T cell receptor (beta chain) sequence along with its context. The data stem from a study of blood T cell repertoires in COVID-19. Study-wide context: Sources were T cells, B-cell-depleted T cells, or PBMCs; the material itself was cDNA or gDNA.

TCRdb's table, derived via immunoSEQ multiplex PCR, lists solely in-frame clones and lacks some. The table includes some 270,000 clones, 88% detected once. The germline V gene encodes CDR1 LNHDA and CDR2 SQIVND (reference sequence). V was cut by 5 bases and J by 8 bases, with 23 bases left in between. The CDR3 runs 16 residues. The source is a woman in her thirties or forties who had been exposed to COVID-19. This chain connects TRBV19 to TRBJ2-3, with D possibly TRBD2 on 6 matching bases. Source material: PBMCs or T cells enriched from blood (not recorded which). The CDR3 bases are TGTGCCAGTAGTGATCCAGCGGGCGAGGGGTGGGGTACGCAGTATTTT. Translating it yields CASSDPAGEGWGTQYF.